These T cell receptor beta chains were read from a single sample in a study of blood T cell repertoires in COVID-19. The repertoire was sequenced with immunoSEQ multiplex PCR; TCRdb's copy has only in-frame clones and lacks some. Of 120,000 to 150,000 clones listed, 81% are singletons. The sequenced material came from peripheral blood. The receptors stem from a human donor with acute or convalescent COVID-19. The donor label of this sample is uncertain. Each CDR3 is given with its conserved first and last residue. D genes are given only for firm matches. Not every row has a clone size; where given, it reads once, few, many or a size class.

j_gene,abundance,v_gene,d_gene,CDR3nt,CDR3aa
TRBJ1-1,.,TRBV2,.,TGTGCCAGTAAGAGTTTATCTATTGCTTTCTTT,CASKSLSIAFF
TRBJ1-1,.,TRBV7-2,TRBD1,TGTGCCAGCAAGGGACAGGGGGCGGCTGAAGCTTTCTTT,CASKGQGAAEAFF
TRBJ1-5,.,TRBV19,TRBD1,TGTGCCAGTAGTATCCTAGGGACAGGGGGAAATCAGCCCCAGCATTTT,CASSILGTGGNQPQHF
TRBJ2-3,.,TRBV7-3,TRBD2,TGTGCCAGCAGCCCGCTAGCGGGGGGCACAGATACGCAGTATTTT,CASSPLAGGTDTQYF
TRBJ2-1,.,TRBV11-2,.,TGTGCCAGCAGCTTCCCGCTAGTAAGAGGCTTGAGCTCCTACAATGAGCAGTTCTTC,CASSFPLVRGLSSYNEQFF
TRBJ1-2,.,TRBV5-4,.,TGTGCCAGCAGCTTGGACGGTTTTAACTATGGCTACACCTTC,CASSLDGFNYGYTF
TRBJ1-1,.,TRBV5-1,.,TGCGCCAGCAGCAATCCGGGGGGATTTGAAGCTTTCTTT,CASSNPGGFEAFF
TRBJ1-6,.,TRBV7-9,.,TGTGCCAGCAGCTCAGTCGGAGTCTATAATTCACCCCTCCACTTT,CASSSVGVYNSPLHF
TRBJ2-3,.,TRBV5-1,.,TGCGCCAGTTCAGCACGGGTAGCTAGCACAGATACGCAGTATTTT,CASSARVASTDTQYF
TRBJ2-7,.,TRBV13,.,TGTGCCAGCAGCTTCGGGACCTACGAGCAGTACTTC,CASSFGTYEQYF
TRBJ1-2,.,TRBV5-1,.,TGCGCGTGCCGGAAAACAGCTGGAGGCTATGGCTACACCTTC,CACRKTAGGYGYTF
TRBJ1-2,.,TRBV4-1,.,TGCGCCAGCAGCCGGGACCGACTAGGGTATGGCTACACCTTC,CASSRDRLGYGYTF
TRBJ1-2,.,TRBV14,TRBD1,TGTGCCAGCAGCCAAGATTTGGCCAGGGGGCCCCTCTATGGCTACACCTTC,CASSQDLARGPLYGYTF
TRBJ1-6,.,TRBV7-6,.,TGTGCCAGCAGCTTAGGTCAGGGCGGTTCACCCCTCCACTTT,CASSLGQGGSPLHF
TRBJ1-5,.,TRBV5-6,.,TGTGCCAGCAGCTTGAGGGCTCGGGGGTTTAGCAATCAGCCCCAGCATTTT,CASSLRARGFSNQPQHF
TRBJ2-1,.,TRBV11-2,.,TGTGCCAGCAGCTTAGGGGCCGCGGGGTACAATGAGCAGTTCTTC,CASSLGAAGYNEQFF
TRBJ2-1,.,TRBV6-5,.,TGTGCCAGCAGTTATGGCCGGACAATCGAGCAGTTCTTC,CASSYGRTIEQFF
TRBJ1-1,.,TRBV19,.,TGTGCCAGTAGTATAGATCTATCGGTTGAAGCTTTCTTT,CASSIDLSVEAFF
TRBJ2-3,.,TRBV27,TRBD2,TGTGCCAGCAGTCCTCCGGGGGGGCCAAGAGATACGCAGTATTTT,CASSPPGGPRDTQYF
TRBJ1-1,.,TRBV2,.,TGTGCCAGCACGTTAGACACTGAAGCTTTCTTT,CASTLDTEAFF
TRBJ1-6,few,TRBV6-5,TRBD1,TGTGCCAGCAGCCCGGGACAGGGTGGGTCACCCCTCCACTTT,CASSPGQGGSPLHF
TRBJ1-2,.,TRBV4-1,.,TGCGCCAGCAGCCAAGTTCGACAGGTTGTTGGCTACACCTTC,CASSQVRQVVGYTF
TRBJ2-7,.,TRBV27,TRBD1,TGTGCCAGCAGTTTCAGACAGGGGGGGGAGCAGTACTTC,CASSFRQGGEQYF
TRBJ2-3,.,TRBV5-5,.,TGTGCCAGCAGCTTGTCGAGGAGCACAGATACGCAGTATTTT,CASSLSRSTDTQYF
TRBJ2-2,once,TRBV7-6,TRBD1,TGTGCCAGCAGCCCCAGGGGGTTGAACACCGGGGAGCTGTTTTTT,CASSPRGLNTGELFF
TRBJ2-7,.,TRBV27,.,TGTGCCAGCAGTCGGGGGTTGGGCTACGAGCAGTACTTC,CASSRGLGYEQYF
TRBJ2-2,.,TRBV9,TRBD1,TGTGCCAGCAGCGTCGGGCAGGGGGCCGCCGGGGAGCTGTTTTTT,CASSVGQGAAGELFF
TRBJ1-5,many,TRBV19,.,TGTGCCAGTAGTGACGACAGAAAAAATCAGCCCCAGCATTTT,CASSDDRKNQPQHF
TRBJ1-2,.,TRBV7-9,.,TGTGCCACCAATCAGGGCTTCTATGGCTACACCTTC,CATNQGFYGYTF
TRBJ1-2,.,TRBV10-1,.,TGCGCCAGCAGTTCCCAGGGAAGCTATGGCTACACCTTC,CASSSQGSYGYTF
TRBJ1-2,.,TRBV6-5,TRBD1,TGTGCCACCAGGGGACAGGGGAGGGGCTATGGCTACACCTTC,CATRGQGRGYGYTF
TRBJ1-2,few,TRBV6-1,.,TGTGCCAGCAGTGAAAGAGGGAGGGGCTACACCTTC,CASSERGRGYTF
TRBJ2-3,.,TRBV7-9,.,TGTGCCAGCAGCTTAGGAGTCCCGCATACGCAGTATTTT,CASSLGVPHTQYF
TRBJ1-1,.,TRBV11-1,.,TGTGCCAGCAGCTTAGCTAGGGGGTACACTGAAGCTTTCTTT,CASSLARGYTEAFF
TRBJ1-5,once,TRBV4-1,.,TGCGCCAGCAGCCAAGACGGGGGGGCCCAGCCCCAGCATTTT,CASSQDGGAQPQHF
TRBJ1-1,.,TRBV19,TRBD1,TGTGCCAGTAGTATGTCCGGGACAGGTAACACTGAAGCTTTCTTT,CASSMSGTGNTEAFF
TRBJ2-3,once,TRBV29-1,TRBD2,TGCAGCGTTAAGCGGGGGGGCACAGATACGCAGTATTTT,CSVKRGGTDTQYF
TRBJ2-1,.,TRBV6-5,.,TGTGCCAGCAGCCGAGGGACTTCCAATGAGCAGTTCTTC,CASSRGTSNEQFF
TRBJ2-3,.,TRBV4-1,.,TGCGCCAGCAGCCTTCGTTTTAACGGGGGCACAGATACGCAGTATTTT,CASSLRFNGGTDTQYF
TRBJ1-6,many,TRBV5-6,.,TGTGCCAGCAGCTTCGGACTGACTAATTCACCCCTCCACTTT,CASSFGLTNSPLHF
TRBJ2-5,.,TRBV6-1,TRBD1,TGTGCCAGCAGTGCCTACACCGGGACAGTACAAGAGACCCAGTACTTC,CASSAYTGTVQETQYF
TRBJ1-2,.,TRBV19,TRBD1,TGTGCCAGTAGACCGGACAGGAGGGATGGCTACACCTTC,CASRPDRRDGYTF
TRBJ1-5,few,TRBV19,.,TGTGCCAGTAGTATGGCCGCTTATAGCAATCAGCCCCAGCATTTT,CASSMAAYSNQPQHF
TRBJ1-3,.,TRBV4-1,.,TGCGCCAGCAGCCAAGATTACAGCTCTGGAAACACCATATATTTT,CASSQDYSSGNTIYF
TRBJ1-5,few,TRBV2,.,TGTGCCAGCAGTACAGCTGTTAGCAATCAGCCCCAGCATTTT,CASSTAVSNQPQHF
TRBJ2-7,.,TRBV5-4,TRBD1,TGTGCCAGCAGCCCGAGGGCAGGGGGCAGCCACGAGCAGTACTTC,CASSPRAGGSHEQYF
TRBJ1-5,.,TRBV2,.,TGTGCCAGCAGTGCAGGGCAGGTTAGCAATCAGCCCCAGCATTTT,CASSAGQVSNQPQHF
TRBJ2-3,.,TRBV5-1,TRBD2,TGCGCCAGCAGCTTGGCGGCGACTAGCGGGGGGGCAGATACGCAGTATTTT,CASSLAATSGGADTQYF
TRBJ2-1,.,TRBV25-1,.,TGTGCCAGCAGTGACGACAGCCAATGGAACAATGAGCAGTTCTTC,CASSDDSQWNNEQFF
TRBJ1-2,few,TRBV18,.,TGTGCCAGCTCCCCTACAGGGAGCTATGGCTACACCTTC,CASSPTGSYGYTF
TRBJ2-5,.,TRBV29-1,.,TGCAGCGTTGCCCCCTCTGGGACACGCCGCCGGGAGACCCAGTACTTC,CSVAPSGTRRRETQYF
TRBJ2-2,.,TRBV3-1/TRBV3-2,.,TGTGCCAGCAGCCCCCGGGAGCGAGGCACCGGGGAGCTGTTTTTT,CASSPRERGTGELFF
TRBJ2-3,many,TRBV25-1,TRBD2,TGTGCCAGCAGTGATCTCCAGCGGGGGACCGATACGCAGTATTTT,CASSDLQRGTDTQYF
TRBJ2-5,few,TRBV5-1,.,TGCGCCAGCACCTCAGGGGCGGGAGAGACCCAGTACTTC,CASTSGAGETQYF
TRBJ1-1,.,TRBV5-1,.,TGCGCCAGCACCGCGAGTGGAGGGGCGAACACTGAAGCTTTCTTT,CASTASGGANTEAFF
TRBJ1-4,.,TRBV6-5,.,TGTGCCAGCAGCTCGAGAGTCGCAACTAATGAAAAACTGTTTTTT,CASSSRVATNEKLFF
TRBJ1-6,.,TRBV19,TRBD1,TGTGCCAGTAGTATCCCTTTTGAGGGGGCTCTTTCACCCCTCCACTTT,CASSIPFEGALSPLHF